Shown below are 19 T cell receptor beta chains from a single sample sequenced in a study of Ad26.COV2.S vaccination and SARS-CoV-2 variants. Sequencing was performed with immunoSEQ multiplex PCR; in TCRdb, only in-frame clones are kept and a portion is missing. The repertoire holds 350,000 to 600,000 clones, around 89% seen once, with 1.7% in the top ten. Treatment denoted: 15 to 20 received Ad26.COV2.S at low or high dose, single or two shots; about 5 received placebo; per-sample allocation not given. Samples came from day 63 after the first vaccine or placebo injection. The input for sequencing was peripheral blood, taken in a trial of Ad26.COV2.S vaccine versus placebo. The receptor set was obtained from a person between 18 and 65 years old who received the Ad26.COV2.S COVID-19 vaccine or a placebo.

The V gene is TRBV15, the J gene TRBJ2-1, with TRBD2 identical over 8 bases. This CDR3 has 15 residues. The V gene end was trimmed by 0 bases and the J gene end by 3 bases; junction bases not matched to a gene: 1. Looked up from germline, CDR1 is LNHNV and CDR2 is YYDKDF (reference sequence). CDR3 residues: CATSRESGSYNEQFF. CDR3 DNA: TGTGCCACCAGCAGAGAGAGCGGGAGCTACAATGAGCAGTTCTTC.

The chain uses TRBV27 and TRBJ1-1; D might be TRBD1 (5 bases). Germline V CDR1 and CDR2: MNHEY, SMNVEV (reference sequence). The ends were cut back, 4 bases at V and 4 bases at J, with 13 bases in the middle. The CDR3 is made up of 14 amino acids. In DNA form, the CDR3 reads TGTGCCAGCAGTTCCCAATGGGGGTTCACTGAAGCTTTCTTT. This sequence encodes CASSSQWGFTEAFF.

The V gene is TRBV4-3, the J gene TRBJ1-2, with TRBD1 identical over 7 bases. Trimming cost V 2 bases and J 2 bases; bases outside gene matches: 5. Germline V gives CDR1 LGHNA, CDR2 YSLEER. This CDR3 spans 15 amino acids. In nucleotides, the CDR3 is TGCGCCAGCAGCCAACTCACACAGGGGAACTATGGCTACACCTTC. Protein: CASSQLTQGNYGYTF.

This chain links TRBV14 with TRBJ2-3, with D hard to call. CDR3 size: 16 residues. CDR1 is SGHDN, CDR2 FVKESK, per germline. Trimming took off 3 bases at V and 1 base at J, with 14 bases between the two ends. This chain's CDR3 is CASSHREISRTDTQYF. The CDR3, as DNA: TGTGCCAGCAGCCATCGCGAAATTTCCCGCACAGATACGCAGTATTTT.

V is TRBV7-8 and J is TRBJ2-6; possible D gene TRBD1, 5 bases. In germline, CDR1 is SGHVS, CDR2 FQNEAQ. CDR3 size: 16 residues. The V end lost 5 bases, the J end lost 0 bases, and 11 bases lay between the germline ends. The CDR3 DNA reads as TGTGCCAGCAGCCAAGGGGCTAACTCTGGGGCCAACGTCCTGACTTTC. Encoded protein: CASSQGANSGANVLTF.

The gene calls are TRBV28 and TRBJ2-7; 10 nucleotides align to TRBD1. CDR1 is MDHEN, CDR2 SYDVKM, per germline. This CDR3 comprises 14 residues. The J segment lost 4 bases and the V segment lost 6 bases, leaving 6 bases of the junction unmatched. The chain's CDR3 is CASRRRDRGYEQYF. For the CDR3, the DNA is TGTGCCAGCAGACGCCGGGACAGGGGATACGAGCAGTACTTC.

The gene calls are TRBV12-5 and TRBJ2-3; tentative D call: TRBD2 (5 bases). Trimming pared 0 bases from V and 1 base from J, leaving 11 bases between. The CDR3 sequence is 16 residues long. Looked up from germline, CDR1 is LGHNT and CDR2 is FRNRAP. DNA for the CDR3: TGTGCTAGTGGTTTGGTACTAAGCGGAGGCACAGATACGCAGTATTTT. Residues: CASGLVLSGGTDTQYF.

The chain employs TRBV5-5 and TRBJ2-2; D might be TRBD1 (6 bases). Germline CDR1 and CDR2: SGHKS and YYEKEE (reference sequence). V dropped 3 bases and J dropped 5 bases, with 11 bases sitting between them. CDR3 length: 14 residues. CDR3 amino acids: CASSSVGTTGELFF. The CDR3 DNA is TGTGCCAGCAGCTCGGTAGGGACAACCGGGGAGCTGTTTTTT.

V gene TRBV19 combines with J gene TRBJ1-5; 11 bases line up with TRBD1. The germline V gene has CDR1 LNHDA and CDR2 SQIVND (reference sequence). The trim removed 6 bases at V and 5 bases at J, leaving 6 bases unmatched. The CDR3 is 15 amino acids. Written as DNA, the CDR3 is TGTGCCAGTAGCCGGACAGGGGGCGATTATCAGCCCCAGCATTTT. Translation gives CASSRTGGDYQPQHF.

The CDR3 loop reads CASSLGGQANTGELFF. The DNA for the CDR3 is TGTGCCAGCAGCTTAGGTGGGCAAGCGAACACCGGGGAGCTGTTTTTT. The gene calls are TRBV7-2 and TRBJ2-2; D is ambiguous. Germline CDR1 is SGHTA and CDR2 is FQGNSA. Trimming removed 1 base at V and 0 bases at J, with 9 bases between. CDR3 length: 16 residues.

The V gene is TRBV18, the J gene TRBJ2-5, with 10 bases that match TRBD2. This CDR3 is 20 amino acids long. Losses at the gene ends were 0 bases for V and 5 bases for J; bases not matched to a gene: 18. Looked up from germline, CDR1 is KGHSH and CDR2 is LQKENI. The CDR3 loop reads CASSPPTASGGFPLLETQYF. The CDR3 DNA sequence: TGTGCCAGCTCACCACCCACCGCTAGCGGGGGTTTCCCTTTACTGGAGACCCAGTACTTC.

In this sample, this clone turned up once. The rearrangement uses TRBV18 and TRBJ2-6; 8 bases are a match to TRBD1. The germline V gene has CDR1 KGHSH and CDR2 LQKENI. The CDR3 is 16 residues long. V was clipped by 3 bases and J by 3 bases; unmatched bases: 4. The CDR3 coding sequence is TGTGCCAGCTCACCGCCAGGGGGCTTTGGGGCCAACGTCCTGACTTTC. Protein product: CASSPPGGFGANVLTF. Based on the CDR3 plus reference TRBV18 and TRBJ2-6, the full variable domain is NAGVMQNPRHLVRRRGQEARLRCSPMKGHSHVYWYRQLPEEGLKFMVYLQKENIIDESGMPKERFSAEFPKEGPSILRIQQVVRGDSAAYFCASSPPGGFGANVLTFGAGSRLTVL.

V is TRBV7-2 and J is TRBJ2-1, with 13 bases lining up with TRBD2. This CDR3 is built from 19 residues. The ends lost 5 bases at V and 8 bases at J; junction bases unmatched: 18. From germline, CDR1 is SGHTA and CDR2 FQGNSA. DNA of the CDR3: TGTGCCAGCAGCCTACTGGGGACTAGCGGGGAGTTGTTCTCCTATGAGCAGTTCTTC. Translated: CASSLLGTSGELFSYEQFF.

This clone has just one count. The chain uses TRBV15 and TRBJ2-4, with D uncertain. The CDR3 consists of 15 residues. The V gene's germline CDR1 is LNHNV and CDR2 YYDKDF (reference sequence). Trimming took off 4 bases at V and 0 bases at J, with 10 bases between the two ends. The CDR3 region is CATSNDRLAKNIQYF. The CDR3 coding sequence is TGTGCCACCAGCAATGACCGTCTAGCCAAAAACATTCAGTACTTC.

The chain carries TRBV29-1 and TRBJ1-1; D gene unclear. The CDR3 runs to 13 residues. V was trimmed by 2 bases and J by 2 bases, leaving 9 bases between them. The germline V gene encodes CDR1 SQVTM and CDR2 ANQGSEA. The CDR3: CSVEPSFNTEAFF. The CDR3 nucleotides read TGCAGCGTTGAACCCTCCTTCAACACTGAAGCTTTCTTT. The full variable domain, with the rest looked up from reference TRBV29-1 and TRBJ1-1, is SAVISQKPSRDICQRGTSLTIQCQVDSQVTMMFWYRQQPGQSLTLIATANQGSEATYESGFVIDKFPISRPNLTFSTLTVSNMSPEDSSIYLCSVEPSFNTEAFFGQGTRLTVV.

This sequence joins TRBV9 and TRBJ1-4; TRBD1 aligns across 9 bases. The ends lost 0 bases at V and 7 bases at J; junction bases unmatched: 13. The germline CDR1 and CDR2 sequences are SGDLS and YYNGEE. The CDR3 is 18 amino acids. DNA of the CDR3: TGTGCCAGCAGCGTAGCTTTGAATTTGCCGGGACAGGGTGAAAAACTGTTTTTT. Translated, it gives CASSVALNLPGQGEKLFF.

The CDR3, as DNA: TGTGCCAGCAGCTTTCGGGTACAAGAGACCCAGTACTTC. It yields the protein CASSFRVQETQYF. The chain carries TRBV5-4 and TRBJ2-5; no reliable D call. This CDR3 region has 13 residues. The germline V gene encodes CDR1 SGHNT and CDR2 YYREEE (reference sequence). With 2 bases removed from V and 2 bases from J, the gap between germline ends came to 7 bases.

The chain links TRBV3-1 (or the pseudogene TRBV3-2) to TRBJ2-3; 12 bases align to TRBD2. The V gene end was trimmed by 0 bases and the J gene end by 1 base; junction bases not matched to a gene: 17. The CDR3 length is 22 residues. Germline CDR1 reads LGHDT; CDR2 reads YNNKEL (reference sequence). The CDR3 DNA sequence: TGTGCCAGCAGCCAAGATCAACTGCTAGCGGGAGGGCTAAAAAGTGGCACAGATACGCAGTATTTT. Protein sequence: CASSQDQLLAGGLKSGTDTQYF.

The chain carries TRBV13 and TRBJ2-7; perhaps TRBD2 as D (6 bases). V lost 3 bases, J lost 3 bases, and 15 bases lay in between. There are 15 residues in the CDR3. From germline, CDR1 is PRHDT and CDR2 FYEKMQ (reference sequence). CDR3 DNA sequence: TGTGCCAGCAGCTTGGGGGGTGTATCCATCTACGAGCAGTACTTC. Amino acid sequence: CASSLGGVSIYEQYF. Looking up the rest from reference TRBV13 and TRBJ2-7 gives the full variable domain: AAGVIQSPRHLIKEKRETATLKCYPIPRHDTVYWYQQGPGQDPQFLISFYEKMQSDKGSIPDRFSAQQFSDYHSELNMSSLELGDSALYFCASSLGGVSIYEQYFGPGTRLTVT.